This T cell receptor (beta chain) originates from a study of T-cell memory formation after mild COVID-19. Study background: TCR clusters were mostly donor specific.

TCRdb passed the 5' RACE reads through MiXCR, listing each CDR3 protein once. Of 140,000 to 150,000 distinct CDR3 sequences listed, approximately 6% are singletons. Germline V gene lookup returns CDR1 MNHEY and CDR2 SVGAGI. V dropped 4 bases and J dropped 11 bases, with 15 bases sitting between them. This CDR3 comprises 13 residues. Sequenced sample: PBMCs or a T cell subset sorted from them (not recorded which). This receptor was taken from an adult woman who had mild COVID-19 (a few samples of this study predate the infection). Cell type and time point are not known. The rearrangement joins TRBV6-5 to TRBJ2-1; D uncertain. CDR3 coding DNA: TGTGCCAGCAGTTCTCCCGTTGGCTACCAGCAGTTCTTC. This encodes CASSSPVGYQQFF.